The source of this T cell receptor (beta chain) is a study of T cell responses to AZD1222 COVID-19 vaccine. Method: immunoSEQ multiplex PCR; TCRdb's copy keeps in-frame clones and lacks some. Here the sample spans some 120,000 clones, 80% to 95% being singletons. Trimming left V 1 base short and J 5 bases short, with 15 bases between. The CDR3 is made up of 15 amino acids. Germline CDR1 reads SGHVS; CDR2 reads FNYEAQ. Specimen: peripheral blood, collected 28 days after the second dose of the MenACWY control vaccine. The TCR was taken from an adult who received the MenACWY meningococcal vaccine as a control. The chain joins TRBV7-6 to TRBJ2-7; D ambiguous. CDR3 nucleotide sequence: TGTGCCAGCAGCTTAGATTTCGGGTTTTCCCACGAGCAGTACTTC. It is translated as CASSLDFGFSHEQYF.